This entry lists 26 T cell receptor beta chains sequenced from one sample in a study of T-cell reconstitution after alpha-beta-depleted transplantation in children. Preparing the TCRbeta library involved the use of unique molecular identifiers. TCRdb used MiXCR to reprocess the PCR reads, holding one entry per CDR3 protein. Of about 980,000 distinct CDR3 sequences listed, roughly 31% were seen once; the top ten hold under 30%. Sequencing used PBMCs, mostly from graft donor cells, obtained 360 days after TCRalphabeta/CD19-depleted stem cell transplant. The source of these receptors is a boy in the first two years of life who had a stem cell transplant for SCID, so the T cells may come from the graft donor.

The rearrangement joins TRBV7-2 to TRBJ2-5; D is undetermined. The V gene's germline CDR1 is SGHTA and CDR2 FQGNSA. V was shortened by 0 bases and J by 4 bases, with 9 bases between the two germline ends. The CDR3 runs 14 residues. As DNA, the CDR3 is TGTGCCAGCAGCTTAGCATCGGTGGGAGAGACCCAGTACTTC. It encodes CASSLASVGETQYF.

This chain uses TRBV2 with TRBJ2-2; TRBD2 agrees at 7 bases. Trimming cost V 6 bases and J 0 bases; bases outside gene matches: 7. This CDR3 contains 16 residues. Germline V gives CDR1 SNHLY, CDR2 FYNNEI. DNA for the CDR3: TGTGCCAGCAGCACCCAAGCGGGGACGAACACCGGGGAGCTGTTTTTT. It translates to CASSTQAGTNTGELFF.

This rearrangement joins TRBV6-1 to TRBJ1-3; 8 bases line up with TRBD1. Germline trimming cut 5 bases from V and 4 bases from J; bases unmatched to any gene: 10. The CDR3 sequence is 16 residues long. The germline gives CDR1 MNHNS, CDR2 SASEGT. The CDR3 coding sequence is TGTGCCAGCAGTCCGTTCCGACAGGGGCGCGGAAACACCATATATTTT. It yields the protein CASSPFRQGRGNTIYF.

A few counts support this clonotype. The chain has TRBV6-5 and TRBJ2-3; D gene unclear. Germline V lookup: CDR1 MNHEY, CDR2 SVGAGI. With 2 bases removed from V and 8 bases from J, the gap between germline ends came to 20 bases. This CDR3 comprises 16 residues. The CDR3 sequence: CASSYLPHQEMGTQYF. The CDR3 nucleotides read TGTGCCAGCAGTTACCTGCCGCACCAAGAAATGGGTACGCAGTATTTT.

This clonotype has only a few counts. The chain links TRBV6-6 to TRBJ2-5, with unresolved D. The CDR3 runs to 12 residues. Trimming shortened V by 3 bases and J by 4 bases, and 6 bases separated the two germline ends. Germline CDR1 reads MNHNY; CDR2 reads SVGAGI (reference sequence). The CDR3, as DNA: TGTGCCAGCAGTTATATCCCAGAGACCCAGTACTTC. It codes for CASSYIPETQYF.

The gene calls are TRBV6-5 and TRBJ1-2; TRBD1 agrees at 10 bases. The CDR3 contains 14 residues. The germline V gene has CDR1 MNHEY and CDR2 SVGAGI. Losses at the gene ends were 3 bases for V and 8 bases for J; bases not matched to a gene: 6. CDR3 in amino acids: CASSYSGTGAGYTF. The CDR3 DNA follows: TGTGCCAGCAGTTATTCCGGGACAGGGGCCGGCTACACCTTC.

The V call is TRBV6-2 or TRBV6-3, the J call TRBJ2-5; tentatively, D is TRBD2 (6 bases). Germline V lookup: CDR1 MNHEY, CDR2 SVGEGT. The CDR3 has 15 residues. V shed 3 bases and J shed 7 bases, with 18 bases lying between them. CDR3 region: CASSYRLAVGGTQYF. The CDR3 region has the DNA TGTGCCAGCAGTTATAGGTTGGCGGTCGGGGGGACCCAGTACTTC.

The rearrangement links TRBV28 to TRBJ2-4, with D possibly TRBD1 on 5 matching bases. Trimming removed 4 bases from V and 0 bases from J, with 16 bases in between. This CDR3 is 17 amino acids long. Germline CDR1 and CDR2: MDHEN and SYDVKM. CDR3 residues: CASSWGRRRIAKNIQYF. In DNA, the CDR3 is TGTGCCAGCAGTTGGGGCCGAAGACGAATAGCCAAAAACATTCAGTACTTC. Filled out from reference TRBV28 and TRBJ2-4, the complete variable domain reads DVKVTQSSRYLVKRTGEKVFLECVQDMDHENMFWYRQDPGLGLRLIYFSYDVKMKEKGDIPEGYSVSREKKERFSLILESASTNQTSMYLCASSWGRRRIAKNIQYFGAGTRLSVL.

The chain has TRBV11-2 and TRBJ2-3; a weak D match, TRBD2 (5 bases). V shed 1 base and J shed 6 bases, with 20 bases lying between them. This CDR3 has 17 residues. Germline V gives CDR1 SGHAT, CDR2 FQNNGV. The CDR3 loop is CASSLGPAGFQRDTQYF. The CDR3 DNA sequence: TGTGCCAGCAGCTTAGGGCCGGCAGGTTTCCAGCGGGATACGCAGTATTTT. The variable domain in full, completed from reference TRBV11-2 and TRBJ2-3, reads EAGVAQSPRYKIIEKRQSVAFWCNPISGHATLYWYQQILGQGPKLLIQFQNNGVVDDSQLPKDRFSAERLKGVDSTLKIQPAKLEDSAVYLCASSLGPAGFQRDTQYFGPGTRLTVL.

This clonotype was counted between two and nine times. The rearrangement joins TRBV10-3 to TRBJ2-3, with unresolved D. The CDR3 is 14 amino acids. In germline, CDR1 is ENHRY, CDR2 SYGVKD. V was trimmed by 11 bases and J by 0 bases, leaving 15 bases between them. The CDR3 nucleotides are TGTGCCTCAAGAACGACATCTAGCACAGATACGCAGTATTTT. Protein sequence: CASRTTSSTDTQYF.

The chain combines TRBV6-1 with TRBJ2-2; 9 bases align to TRBD1. Per the germline V gene, CDR1 is MNHNS and CDR2 is SASEGT. CDR3 size: 15 residues. The V segment lost 5 bases and the J segment 5 bases; nucleotides outside the gene matches: 6. CDR3 sequence (DNA): TGTGCCAGCAGTCGGGACAGGGAGGGGACCGGGGAGCTGTTTTTT. Its translation: CASSRDREGTGELFF.

The chain employs TRBV6-2 or TRBV6-3 and TRBJ1-2; 10 bases fit TRBD1. The trim removed 5 bases at V and 6 bases at J, leaving 12 bases unmatched. The germline gives CDR1 MNHEY, CDR2 SVGEGT. The CDR3 has 16 residues. The CDR3, as DNA: TGTGCCAGCAGTCGCGGGACAGGGGCATCTAGGGATGGCTACACCTTC. Protein product: CASSRGTGASRDGYTF.

This clonotype was seen a handful of times. The CDR3 region has the DNA TGTGCCAGCAGCCACACAGGGCAAGGCAATCAGCCCCAGCATTTT. Translating it yields CASSHTGQGNQPQHF. The chain uses TRBV4-2 and TRBJ1-5, with D possibly matching TRBD1 (6 bases). Between the trimmed V and J ends, which lost 3 bases and 2 bases, there was a span of 11 bases. Germline V gene sequence: CDR1 LGHNA, CDR2 YNFKEQ. This CDR3 is 15 amino acids long.

The J gene is TRBJ2-7, the V gene TRBV2; TRBD2 is a possible D gene (5 bases). The CDR3 consists of 12 residues. V shed 11 bases and J shed 2 bases, with 13 bases lying between them. Germline CDR1 and CDR2: SNHLY and FYNNEI. The CDR3 DNA is TGTGCCGGGAGCGACGCGGCCTACGAGCAGTACTTC. Residues: CAGSDAAYEQYF.

The sample holds a few counts of this clonotype. Here the CDR3 reads CSAGGQDNQPQHF. The CDR3 DNA sequence: TGCAGTGCTGGTGGTCAGGACAATCAGCCCCAGCATTTT. The chain has TRBV20-1 and TRBJ1-5; unclear D gene. This CDR3 comprises 13 residues. Trimming stripped 5 bases from V and 3 bases from J, with 11 bases between. The germline V gene encodes CDR1 DFQATT and CDR2 SNEGSKA (reference sequence).

This clonotype was picked up many times. This chain links TRBV3-1 with TRBJ2-3; TRBD2 might be the D (6 bases). The DNA matches TRBJ2-5 better at its end, which makes the J call doubtful. The CDR3 spans 12 residues. CDR1 LGHDT and CDR2 YNNKEL come from the germline V gene (reference sequence). Here the CDR3 reads CASSQGGGTQYF. The CDR3 DNA reads TGTGCCAGCAGCCAAGGGGGAGGGACCCAGTACTTC.

This clonotype was counted between two and nine times. The chain links TRBV11-2 to TRBJ2-1, with D perhaps being TRBD1 or TRBD2 (5 bases each). Germline CDR1 SGHAT, CDR2 FQNNGV. CDR3 size: 17 residues. V was shortened by 1 base and J by 5 bases, with 18 bases between the two germline ends. The CDR3 nucleotides are TGTGCCAGCAGCTTAGTGTCGGGACGGACGATGAACAATGAGCAGTTCTTC. Translation gives CASSLVSGRTMNNEQFF. The complete variable domain, with remaining parts taken from reference TRBV11-2 and TRBJ2-1, reads EAGVAQSPRYKIIEKRQSVAFWCNPISGHATLYWYQQILGQGPKLLIQFQNNGVVDDSQLPKDRFSAERLKGVDSTLKIQPAKLEDSAVYLCASSLVSGRTMNNEQFFGPGTRLTVL.

The genes are TRBV12-3 or TRBV12-4 and TRBJ2-4; D possibly corresponds to TRBD1 (5 bases). V lost 7 bases and J lost 2, with 18 bases in between. The CDR3 contains 16 residues. The chain's CDR3 is CASNRSFRASKNIQYF. The DNA for the CDR3 is TGTGCCAGCAACAGGTCATTTAGGGCATCCAAAAACATTCAGTACTTC.

This sequence joins TRBV28 and TRBJ1-4; 8 bases are shared with TRBD1. Germline lookup yields CDR1 MDHEN and CDR2 SYDVKM. The CDR3 extends over 15 amino acids. Trimming cost V 3 bases and J 5 bases; bases outside gene matches: 5. The CDR3 region has the DNA TGTGCCAGCAGTTTCGGCGGGACAGGCAATGAAAAACTGTTTTTT. This encodes CASSFGGTGNEKLFF. The variable domain in full, completed from reference TRBV28 and TRBJ1-4, reads DVKVTQSSRYLVKRTGEKVFLECVQDMDHENMFWYRQDPGLGLRLIYFSYDVKMKEKGDIPEGYSVSREKKERFSLILESASTNQTSMYLCASSFGGTGNEKLFFGSGTQLSVL.

The V gene is TRBV15, the J gene TRBJ2-3; D possibly corresponds to TRBD1 (6 bases). V lost 4 bases, J lost 2 bases, and 13 bases lay in between. This CDR3 has 15 amino acids. The germline V gene has CDR1 LNHNV and CDR2 YYDKDF (reference sequence). The CDR3 region is CATSTNRELTDTQYF. CDR3 bases: TGTGCCACCAGCACAAACAGGGAGCTCACAGATACGCAGTATTTT.

The genes are TRBV7-9 and TRBJ2-1, with a weak D call TRBD1 (6 bases). The ends were cut back, 0 bases at V and 3 bases at J, with 12 bases in the middle. Per the germline V gene, CDR1 is SEHNR and CDR2 is FQNEAQ (reference sequence). The CDR3 totals 16 residues. Written as DNA, the CDR3 is TGTGCCAGCAGCTTAGCCGGGACACTGAGCTACAATGAGCAGTTCTTC. It encodes CASSLAGTLSYNEQFF.

V gene TRBV12-3 or TRBV12-4 combines with J gene TRBJ2-1, with TRBD2 matching 15 bases. The CDR3 is 14 residues long. With V trimmed by 5 bases and J by 15 bases, 8 bases remained unmatched. The CDR3 reads CASSLGLAGGLLFF. In DNA, the CDR3 is TGTGCCAGCAGTCTTGGACTAGCGGGGGGGCTTCTGTTCTTC.

V is TRBV6-1 and J is TRBJ2-3; maybe TRBD1 (6 bases). Germline V lookup: CDR1 MNHNS, CDR2 SASEGT. The CDR3 length is 12 residues. V lost 10 bases, J lost 3 bases, and 11 bases lay in between. This CDR3 reads CATDRGTDTQYF. The DNA for the CDR3 is TGTGCCACCGATAGGGGGACAGATACGCAGTATTTT.

This clonotype came up a few times. The chain recombines TRBV20-1 with TRBJ1-5; a possible D gene is TRBD1 (6 bases). This CDR3 contains 14 residues. Germline V gene data show CDR1 as DFQATT and CDR2 as SNEGSKA (reference sequence). The DNA for the CDR3 is TGCGGCCTTAGTTCAGGGGTAGGCAATCAGCCCCAGCATTTT. Protein: CGLSSGVGNQPQHF.

In its sample, this clonotype was seen once. This chain uses TRBV6-1 with TRBJ1-2; TRBD1 agrees at 8 bases. J lost 3 bases, V lost 2 bases, and 5 bases had no gene match. Germline CDR1 and CDR2: MNHNS and SASEGT. The CDR3 runs 15 residues. CDR3 in DNA: TGTGCCAGCAGTGAACCAGTGACAGGGGACTATGGCTACACCTTC. This encodes CASSEPVTGDYGYTF.

This sequence joins TRBV10-3 and TRBJ2-5, with 14 bases aligning to TRBD2. The J segment lost 4 bases and the V segment lost 2 bases, leaving 3 bases of the junction unmatched. CDR1 and CDR2 (germline): ENHRY, SYGVKD. This CDR3 contains 16 residues. This CDR3 reads CAISETGTSGGETQYF. Written as DNA, the CDR3 is TGTGCCATCAGTGAGACCGGGACTAGCGGGGGAGAGACCCAGTACTTC.